A selection of T cell receptor beta chains follows, all from one sample in a study of CD4 T cells in relation to SARS-CoV-2 and coronaviruses. Using immunoSEQ multiplex PCR, the repertoire was profiled, and TCRdb retains in-frame clones only, with some absent. The table records under 25,000 clones, roughly 78% of them present only once. Their specific antigens are unknown. The sequencing input was CD4+ T cells from PBMCs, cultured in vitro. The receptors stem from a human donor in good health. CDR3s include the opening cysteine and the closing phenylalanine or tryptophan.

CDR3 length: 15
J gene: TRBJ1-2
V gene: TRBV5-1
CDR3 protein: CASSILGQGEYGYTF

CDR3 length: 14
J gene: TRBJ2-7
V gene: TRBV5-6
CDR3 protein: CASLRTGIPYEQYF

CDR3 length: 16
J gene: TRBJ1-2
V gene: TRBV6-2/TRBV6-3
CDR3 protein: CASSLEPGTTVYGYTF

CDR3 length: 13
J gene: TRBJ2-1
V gene: TRBV10-1
CDR3 protein: CASSGSRGSEQFF

CDR3 length: 12
J gene: TRBJ2-3
V gene: TRBV6-6
CDR3 protein: CASSYDTDTQYF

CDR3 length: 16
J gene: TRBJ2-1
V gene: TRBV9
CDR3 protein: CASSVAGGLSYNEQFF

CDR3 length: 15
J gene: TRBJ2-1
V gene: TRBV4-2
CDR3 protein: CASSPQRDVGNEQFF

CDR3 length: 10
J gene: TRBJ2-5
V gene: TRBV30
CDR3 protein: CAWSGETQYF

CDR3 length: 18
J gene: TRBJ2-2
V gene: TRBV3-1/TRBV3-2
CDR3 protein: CASSQVLGLAGAPGELFF

CDR3 length: 18
J gene: TRBJ1-1
V gene: TRBV5-1
CDR3 protein: CASSLAAQGSLLGTEAFF

CDR3 length: 17
J gene: TRBJ1-5
V gene: TRBV5-1
CDR3 protein: CASSPGTGAYSNQPQHF

CDR3 length: 17
J gene: TRBJ1-2
V gene: TRBV5-1
CDR3 protein: CASSFGSRQSSGYGYTF

CDR3 length: 16
J gene: TRBJ2-7
V gene: TRBV30
CDR3 protein: CAWSVPKTGSSYEQYF

CDR3 length: 13
J gene: TRBJ1-1
V gene: TRBV7-9
CDR3 protein: CASSPRWGTEAFF

CDR3 length: 15
J gene: TRBJ2-3
V gene: TRBV5-1
CDR3 protein: CASSSGRGSTDTQYF

CDR3 length: 13
J gene: TRBJ1-5
V gene: TRBV12-3/TRBV12-4
CDR3 protein: CASSFGGAQPQHF

CDR3 length: 20
J gene: TRBJ2-7
V gene: TRBV30
CDR3 protein: CAWNTLAGLAGGPTIYEQYF

CDR3 length: 15
J gene: TRBJ2-5
V gene: TRBV25-1
CDR3 protein: CASSEWAVDQETQYF

CDR3 length: 14
J gene: TRBJ2-3
V gene: TRBV5-4
CDR3 protein: CASRSGTVTDTQYF

CDR3 length: 14
J gene: TRBJ2-7
V gene: TRBV2
CDR3 protein: CASSVGPGGLEQYF

CDR3 length: 13
J gene: TRBJ2-7
V gene: TRBV7-8
CDR3 protein: CASSLQGNYEQYF

CDR3 length: 12
J gene: TRBJ1-2
V gene: TRBV9
CDR3 protein: CASSVGSDGYTF

CDR3 length: 16
J gene: TRBJ2-1
V gene: TRBV30
CDR3 protein: CAWSPTSSGRWNEQFF

CDR3 length: 14
J gene: TRBJ2-1
V gene: TRBV2
CDR3 protein: CASSTLGADNEQFF

CDR3 length: 14
J gene: TRBJ2-7
V gene: TRBV20-1
CDR3 protein: CSASRQNRGYEQYF

CDR3 length: 12
J gene: TRBJ2-1
V gene: TRBV12-3/TRBV12-4
CDR3 protein: CASRGVRSEQFF

CDR3 length: 16
J gene: TRBJ2-7
V gene: TRBV6-6
CDR3 protein: CASSPLPGRLTGEQYF

CDR3 length: 14
J gene: TRBJ2-7
V gene: TRBV5-1
CDR3 protein: CASSNGLAGLEQYF

CDR3 length: 12
J gene: TRBJ2-3
V gene: TRBV12-5
CDR3 protein: CASGPDTDTQYF

CDR3 length: 15
J gene: TRBJ1-3
V gene: TRBV10-3
CDR3 protein: CAISKLQGSGNTIYF

CDR3 length: 19
J gene: TRBJ2-2
V gene: TRBV7-6
CDR3 protein: CASSFTRKTGDRGAGELFF

CDR3 length: 14
J gene: TRBJ1-5
V gene: TRBV19
CDR3 protein: CASSIYGGRQPQHF

CDR3 length: 12
J gene: TRBJ2-1
V gene: TRBV24-1
CDR3 protein: CATSFQGNEQFF

CDR3 length: 16
J gene: TRBJ1-1
V gene: TRBV4-1
CDR3 protein: CASSPYPGQGNTEAFF

CDR3 length: 16
J gene: TRBJ2-3
V gene: TRBV10-3
CDR3 protein: CAISESYWPSTDTQYF

CDR3 length: 15
J gene: TRBJ2-3
V gene: TRBV5-4
CDR3 protein: CASSPSGREGDTQYF

CDR3 length: 15
J gene: TRBJ2-1
V gene: TRBV30
CDR3 protein: CAWSQPDRGMNEQFF

CDR3 length: 10
J gene: TRBJ1-4
V gene: TRBV2
CDR3 protein: CASSGEKLFF

CDR3 length: 14
J gene: TRBJ2-3
V gene: TRBV5-4
CDR3 protein: CASSDRTYTDTQYF

CDR3 length: 15
J gene: TRBJ2-2
V gene: TRBV3-1/TRBV3-2
CDR3 protein: CASSPGGGGTGELFF

CDR3 length: 15
J gene: TRBJ1-4
V gene: TRBV12-5
CDR3 protein: CASGFTGTGREKLFF

CDR3 length: 14
J gene: TRBJ2-5
V gene: TRBV6-5
CDR3 protein: CASFTASTGETQYF

CDR3 length: 14
J gene: TRBJ2-5
V gene: TRBV7-7
CDR3 protein: CASSLGLGQETQYF

CDR3 length: 12
J gene: TRBJ2-3
V gene: TRBV10-3
CDR3 protein: CAIQGTTDTQYF

CDR3 length: 15
J gene: TRBJ2-6
V gene: TRBV3-1/TRBV3-2
CDR3 protein: CASSQDSTGANVLTF